This T cell receptor (beta chain) was sequenced for a study of control samples from healthy donors and cancer patients. TCRdb's table, derived via immunoSEQ multiplex PCR, lists solely in-frame clones and lacks some. This repertoire shows about 20,000 clones, about 82% found once; its top ten account for approximately 10%. The germline V gene encodes CDR1 SGHTA and CDR2 FQGNSA. Trimming pared 5 bases from V and 0 bases from J, leaving 17 bases between. This CDR3 is built from 17 residues. The sequenced sample was PBMCs. This sequence joins TRBV7-2 and TRBJ1-3; D gene ambiguous. This sequence originates from a woman aged 70 to 79 with colorectal cancer. CDR3 bases: TGTGCCAGCAGCGGCGGCGGCACAACAACCTCTGGAAACACCATATATTTT. It specifies CASSGGGTTTSGNTIYF.